This T cell receptor (beta chain) was sequenced during a study of T cell repertoires in cytomegalovirus infection. Whole-study context: It can be stated that public TCR beta signatures indicated CMV infection as well as a matching HLA type. Points from the study as a whole: Summed frequency of shared TCR beta families picked out CMV carriers who also had the relevant HLA. The study found HLA-C-restricted CMV-specific TCR beta clonotypes dominating the ex vivo response.

TCRdb re-analysed the reads in MiXCR, keeping a single row per CDR3 protein. The table records fewer than 400,000 distinct CDR3 sequences, over 15% of them present only once. Regarding this clonotype: The antigen is undetermined.

The sequence came from a human donor in good health (CMV status not recorded). Some clones in this sample may be carry-over from other donors' samples. Sequenced material: PBMCs.

The CDR3, as DNA: TGCAGTGCTAGGGGGGGGCCAAACCGGGACCCCCGGAACCTACAGAATGAGCAGTTCTTC. It is translated as CSARGGPNRDPRNLQNEQFF. The V and J genes are TRBV20-1 and TRBJ2-1; the D gene is possibly TRBD2 (7 bases). The germline V gene has CDR1 DFQATT and CDR2 SNEGSKA (reference sequence). The CDR3 loop spans 20 amino acids. Trimming removed 3 bases from V and 7 bases from J, with 34 bases in between.